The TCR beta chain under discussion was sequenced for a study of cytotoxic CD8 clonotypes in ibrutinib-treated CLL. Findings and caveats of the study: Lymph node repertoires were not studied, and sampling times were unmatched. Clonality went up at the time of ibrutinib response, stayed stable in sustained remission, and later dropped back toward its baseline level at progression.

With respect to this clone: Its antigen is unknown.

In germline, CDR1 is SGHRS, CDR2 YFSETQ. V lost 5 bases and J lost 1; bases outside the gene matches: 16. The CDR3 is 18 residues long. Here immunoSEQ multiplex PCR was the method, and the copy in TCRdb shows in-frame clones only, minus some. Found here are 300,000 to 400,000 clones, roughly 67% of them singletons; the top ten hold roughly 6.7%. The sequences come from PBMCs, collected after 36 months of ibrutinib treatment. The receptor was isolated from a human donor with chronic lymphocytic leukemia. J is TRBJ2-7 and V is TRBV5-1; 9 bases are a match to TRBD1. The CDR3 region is CASRGRDREQGLSYEQYF. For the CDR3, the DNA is TGCGCCAGCAGGGGACGGGACAGGGAGCAGGGGTTATCCTACGAGCAGTACTTC.